Listed below are T cell receptor beta chains from one sample, sequenced in a study of blood T cell repertoires in COVID-19. Here immunoSEQ multiplex PCR was the method, and the copy in TCRdb shows in-frame clones only, minus some. The sample has around 37,000 clones, about 90% seen once; the top ten hold roughly 2.1%. The source material was peripheral blood. These TCRs come from a man between 45 and 60 years old with active or convalescent COVID-19. Both conserved end residues are trimmed from each CDR3.

J gene,CDR3 length,V gene,CDR3 protein
TRBJ2-2,13,TRBV28,ASREGDRNTGELF
TRBJ2-6,18,TRBV24-1,ATSERTSGRAASGANVLT
TRBJ2-3,16,TRBV19,ASSIGEIGTGGTDTQY
TRBJ1-1,14,TRBV6-6,ASSPWGGADGTEAF
TRBJ2-7,9,TRBV30,AWAQVHEQY
TRBJ1-4,13,TRBV11-2,ASSFQGQANEKLF
TRBJ2-1,11,TRBV18,ASSPLAYNEQF
TRBJ2-1,16,TRBV7-2,ASSLRTSGMVSYNEQF
TRBJ1-1,11,TRBV7-2,ASSLDRVGEAF
TRBJ2-1,10,TRBV19,ASSDRVNEQF
TRBJ1-3,14,TRBV6-2/TRBV6-3,ASSSRDRGSGNTIY
TRBJ2-7,11,TRBV27,ASSWREWDEQY
TRBJ2-3,8,TRBV29-1,SEGGDTQY
TRBJ2-7,12,TRBV7-2,ASSPPGLSYEQY
TRBJ2-5,14,TRBV7-2,ASSLGDRGWQETQY
TRBJ2-1,20,TRBV4-2,ASSQEWGRTGAPGLAENEQF
TRBJ2-7,13,TRBV14,ASSQDRGYSYEQY
TRBJ2-3,12,TRBV15,ATSRLLGADTQY
TRBJ1-5,11,TRBV19,ASRRGNNQPQH
TRBJ2-7,12,TRBV7-9,ASSFGQGVYEQY
TRBJ2-3,12,TRBV6-2/TRBV6-3,ASSYREGTDTQY
TRBJ1-2,14,TRBV7-8,ASSDRDRGHHYGYT
TRBJ1-3,13,TRBV19,ASSSTGGARNTIY
TRBJ2-1,14,TRBV4-1,ASSQEPSGSYNEQF
TRBJ2-3,15,TRBV6-2/TRBV6-3,ASSYPQGTGGEDTQY
TRBJ2-6,16,TRBV24-1,ATSDWGGVPPGANVLT
TRBJ1-5,13,TRBV7-9,ASSLGDRPDQPQH
TRBJ2-5,15,TRBV5-4,ASSLGQAASGRETQY
TRBJ2-5,14,TRBV5-1,ASSPVAGSYQETQY
TRBJ1-2,11,TRBV6-1,ASSPGVNYGYT
TRBJ2-1,16,TRBV6-2/TRBV6-3,ASSYRLAGGRNYNEQF
TRBJ1-2,13,TRBV28,ASSLWAGGNYGYT
TRBJ2-3,13,TRBV6-6,ASSYTQGSTDTQY
TRBJ2-7,12,TRBV18,ASSSLAGVYEQY
TRBJ2-7,13,TRBV6-2/TRBV6-3,ASSAPRRTVYEQY
TRBJ1-6,15,TRBV5-7,ASSLAGSADGDSPLH
TRBJ2-5,15,TRBV7-2,ASSLGRLAGTGETQY
TRBJ2-7,14,TRBV6-2/TRBV6-3,ASSSATRGPTYEQY
TRBJ2-5,16,TRBV4-3,ASSQGHSVQGAWETQY
TRBJ2-1,15,TRBV5-1,ASSIASGTLSYNEQF
TRBJ2-6,14,TRBV4-2,ASSQPDSSGANVLT
TRBJ2-3,12,TRBV7-2,ASSFSGSLDTQY
TRBJ2-1,14,TRBV27,ASSSLLAGVSNEQF
TRBJ1-4,14,TRBV4-1,ASRHALRGKREKLF
TRBJ1-1,11,TRBV27,ASNRGLGTEAF
TRBJ2-7,10,TRBV27,ASSSENYEQY
TRBJ2-3,15,TRBV10-3,AISESEQGARTDTQY
TRBJ2-2,15,TRBV28,ASSGMLGGSAGGELF
TRBJ1-2,13,TRBV27,ASSPRQGASWGYT
TRBJ2-3,14,TRBV5-1,ASSARPSGSRDTQY